What follows are 13 T cell receptor beta chains derived from one specimen sequenced in a study of cytomegalovirus exposure and HLA in healthy donors. 60 Vbeta and 13 Jbeta primers were used in PCR. Sequenced by immunoSEQ multiplex PCR; TCRdb stores in-frame clones only, minus some. The data contain about 140,000 clones, approximately 79% of them seen just once; the ten biggest clones take up less than 1.5%. Source material: PBMCs. The source is a female donor in good health and CMV-seronegative.

The chain couples TRBV5-6 to TRBJ2-7, with TRBD1 matching 7 bases. Looked up from germline, CDR1 is SGHDT and CDR2 is YYEEEE. V lost 5 bases to trimming and J lost 1 base; unmatched junction nucleotides: 3. This CDR3 comprises 13 residues. CDR3 region: CASREGQSYEQYF. The CDR3 DNA reads TGTGCCAGCAGAGAGGGACAGTCCTACGAGCAGTACTTC.

The CDR3 coding sequence is TGTGCCAGCAGCTTAGCAGGGGTACAAGAGACCCAGTACTTC. It specifies CASSLAGVQETQYF. The chain couples TRBV7-9 to TRBJ2-5; TRBD1 is a possible D gene (5 bases). CDR3 length equals 14 residues. Germline CDR1 is SEHNR and CDR2 is FQNEAQ (reference sequence). V lost 0 bases, J lost 2 bases, and 7 bases lay in between.

The chain has TRBV25-1 and TRBJ1-1; 10 nucleotides match TRBD1. Germline trimming cut 3 bases from V and 4 bases from J; bases unmatched to any gene: 8. The CDR3 runs to 16 residues. Germline V gene data show CDR1 as MGHDK and CDR2 as SYGVNS. As DNA, the CDR3 is TGTGCCAGCAGTGAGGCCGGGACAGGGGAAGGCACTGAAGCTTTCTTT. This sequence encodes CASSEAGTGEGTEAFF.

The chain carries TRBV7-9 and TRBJ2-7; 7 positions match TRBD2. V lost 5 bases to trimming and J lost 2 bases; unmatched junction nucleotides: 6. The CDR3 length is 14 residues. Germline values: CDR1 SEHNR, CDR2 FQNEAQ (reference sequence). CDR3 sequence reads: CASSPLAGAYEQYF. CDR3 coding DNA: TGTGCCAGCAGCCCGCTTGCGGGGGCCTACGAGCAGTACTTC.

V usage is TRBV6-1 and J usage is TRBJ1-6; perhaps TRBD1 as D (6 bases). Germline V gives CDR1 MNHNS, CDR2 SASEGT. The CDR3 loop spans 15 amino acids. Between the trimmed V and J ends, which lost 6 bases and 8 bases, there was a span of 17 bases. CDR3 loop: CASSLQGAVDSPLHF. In nucleotides, the CDR3 is TGTGCCAGCAGCCTACAGGGTGCAGTCGATTCACCCCTCCACTTT.

The chain combines TRBV7-9 with TRBJ1-1; the D gene is possibly TRBD1 (6 bases). The V gene's germline CDR1 is SEHNR and CDR2 FQNEAQ (reference sequence). The CDR3 consists of 14 residues. Trimming stripped 1 base from V and 4 bases from J, with 10 bases between. CDR3 DNA sequence: TGTGCCAGCAGCTTAGGGGGGCAGATCACTGAAGCTTTCTTT. Protein: CASSLGGQITEAFF.

The chain has TRBV6-5 and TRBJ2-1, with 8 nucleotides matching TRBD2. The V segment lost 0 bases and the J segment 3 bases; nucleotides outside the gene matches: 1. In germline, CDR1 is MNHEY, CDR2 SVGAGI. The CDR3 contains 15 residues. The CDR3, as DNA: TGTGCCAGCAGTTACTCGAGCGGGAGCTACAATGAGCAGTTCTTC. Its translation: CASSYSSGSYNEQFF.

CDR3: CSVFVGREGTYGYTF. As DNA, the CDR3 is TGCAGCGTTTTCGTGGGCAGGGAGGGAACATATGGCTACACCTTC. The chain carries TRBV29-1 and TRBJ1-2; a possible D gene is TRBD1 (5 bases). V was trimmed by 5 bases and J by 5 bases, leaving 21 bases between them. Germline CDR1 SQVTM, CDR2 ANQGSEA. The CDR3 totals 15 residues.

This chain links TRBV5-1 with TRBJ2-3; maybe TRBD2 (6 bases). The CDR3 is 16 amino acids. Germline CDR1 and CDR2: SGHRS and YFSETQ. V was clipped by 0 bases and J by 1 base, with 12 bases between them. CDR3 coding DNA: TGCGCCAGCAGCTTGGTTTCTAGCGTCGGCACAGATACGCAGTATTTT. Translating it yields CASSLVSSVGTDTQYF. The variable domain in full, with the rest retrieved from reference TRBV5-1 and TRBJ2-3, is KAGVTQTPRYLIKTRGQQVTLSCSPISGHRSVSWYQQTPGQGLQFLFEYFSETQRNKGNFPGRFSGRQFSNSRSEMNVSTLELGDSALYLCASSLVSSVGTDTQYFGPGTRLTVL.

The CDR3 DNA sequence: TGTGCCAGCAGTGAGACAGACACAGATACGCAGTATTTT. It is translated as CASSETDTDTQYF. This chain uses TRBV6-1 with TRBJ2-3; weak D call: TRBD1 (5 bases). CDR3 size: 13 residues. V was trimmed by 3 bases and J by 2 bases, leaving 6 bases between them. Germline V CDR1 and CDR2: MNHNS, SASEGT.

The chain has TRBV7-2 and TRBJ2-6; no definite D call. The CDR3 sequence is 15 residues long. Trimming removed 8 bases at V and 0 bases at J, with 11 bases between. CDR1 is SGHTA and CDR2 is FQGNSA in the germline V gene. CDR3 in DNA: TGTGCCAGCGTCTTCTTCAGCTCTGGGGCCAACGTCCTGACTTTC. It translates to CASVFFSSGANVLTF.

The sample holds one count of this clone. This chain uses TRBV13 with TRBJ1-1, with 7 positions matching TRBD1. CDR1 is PRHDT and CDR2 is FYEKMQ in the germline V gene (reference sequence). V dropped 5 bases and J dropped 0; count of bases not matched to a gene: 9. The CDR3 runs to 16 residues. The CDR3 sequence is CASSIRDSFLNTEAFF. The CDR3 coding sequence is TGTGCCAGCAGCATTCGGGACAGCTTTTTGAACACTGAAGCTTTCTTT.

J is TRBJ2-1 and V is TRBV27, with 7 bases lining up with TRBD1. There are 18 residues in the CDR3. Germline CDR1 MNHEY, CDR2 SMNVEV (reference sequence). V was clipped by 5 bases and J by 5 bases; unmatched bases: 18. CDR3 sequence (DNA): TGTGCCAGCAGTCCCCTGACAGGGAAGGGTGTATGGGACAATGAGCAGTTCTTC. It encodes CASSPLTGKGVWDNEQFF.